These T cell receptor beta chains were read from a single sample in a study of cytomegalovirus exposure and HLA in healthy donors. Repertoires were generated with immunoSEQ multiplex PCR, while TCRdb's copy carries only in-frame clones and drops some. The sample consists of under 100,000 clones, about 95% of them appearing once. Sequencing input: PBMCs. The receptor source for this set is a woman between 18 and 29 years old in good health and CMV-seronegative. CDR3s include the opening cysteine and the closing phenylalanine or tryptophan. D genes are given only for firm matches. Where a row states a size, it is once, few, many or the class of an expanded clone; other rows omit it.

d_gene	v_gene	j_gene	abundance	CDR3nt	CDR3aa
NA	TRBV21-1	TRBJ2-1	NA	TGTGCCAGCAGCATACCCGGGACTAGCGGGAGCCATGAGCAGTTCTTC	CASSIPGTSGSHEQFF
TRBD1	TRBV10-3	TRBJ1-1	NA	TGTGCCGTGTCAGGGGGCGCGGGCACTGAAGCTTTCTTT	CAVSGGAGTEAFF
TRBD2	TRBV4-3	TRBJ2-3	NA	TGCGCCAGCAGCCAAGCTCCGGCTAGCGGGAGGTTTTCAGATACGCAGTATTTT	CASSQAPASGRFSDTQYF
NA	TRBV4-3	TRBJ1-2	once	TGCGCCAGCAGCCAAGAAATGAGTGTGGAACAGGGTCCCAACTATGGCTACACCTTC	CASSQEMSVEQGPNYGYTF
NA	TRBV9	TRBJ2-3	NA	TGTGCCAGCAGCGTAGTTTCCCTAGCAGGTCAGACGCAGTATTTT	CASSVVSLAGQTQYF
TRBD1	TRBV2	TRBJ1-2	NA	TGTGCCAGAACAGGGGCCCATGGCTACACCTTC	CARTGAHGYTF
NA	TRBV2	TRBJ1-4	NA	TGTGCCAGCAGTGAACGGGAGGCTACGGGTGAAAAACTGTTTTTT	CASSEREATGEKLFF
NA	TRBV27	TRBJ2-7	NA	TGTGCCAGCAGCCGAACCATCCCGGGACACTCCTACGAGCAGTACTTC	CASSRTIPGHSYEQYF
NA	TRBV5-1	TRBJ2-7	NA	TGCGCCAGCAGCTTGAACAATCCAACAGCCTACGAGCAGTACTTC	CASSLNNPTAYEQYF
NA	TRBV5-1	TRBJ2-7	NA	TGCGCCAGCAGCACAGACACGGCATCCTACGAGCAGTACTTC	CASSTDTASYEQYF
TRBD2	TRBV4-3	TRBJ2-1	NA	TGCGCCAGCAGCCAGCAAATGCCGGGACTAGAGGTCCGGGAGCAGTTCTTC	CASSQQMPGLEVREQFF
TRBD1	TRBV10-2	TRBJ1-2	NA	TGCGCCAGCAGTGACAGGGGGTTTAACTATGGCTACACCTTC	CASSDRGFNYGYTF
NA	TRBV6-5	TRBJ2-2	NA	TGTGCCAGCAGTCAAATGGGACACTCCGGGGAGCTGTTTTTT	CASSQMGHSGELFF
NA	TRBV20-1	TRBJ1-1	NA	TGCAGGGGGGCAGGGAACACTGAAGCTTTCTTT	CRGAGNTEAFF
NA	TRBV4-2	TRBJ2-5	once	TGTGCCAGCAGCCAAGAGTTTTATGGCGGAGCGGATCAAGAGACCCAGTACTTC	CASSQEFYGGADQETQYF
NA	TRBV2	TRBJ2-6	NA	TGTGCCAGCAGTGAAATGCGGAACTCTGGGGCCAACGTCCTGACTTTC	CASSEMRNSGANVLTF
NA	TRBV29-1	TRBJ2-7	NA	TGCAGCGTTGATGGCGGTCCCAGCAGCGAGCAGTACTTC	CSVDGGPSSEQYF
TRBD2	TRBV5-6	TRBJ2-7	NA	TGTGCCAGCAGCTTGGTTCCTAGCGGGAAGGCCTACGAGCAGTACTTC	CASSLVPSGKAYEQYF
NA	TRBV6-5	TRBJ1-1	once	TGTGCCAGCAGTAACGGGGGGTTTACTGAAGCTTTCTTT	CASSNGGFTEAFF
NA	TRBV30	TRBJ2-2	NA	TGTGCCTGGAGTGTACTAAGTGGCGGGGAGCTGTTTTTT	CAWSVLSGGELFF
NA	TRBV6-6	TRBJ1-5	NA	TGTGCCAGCCTTAACAGGTTAGGGAGCAATCAGCCCCAGCATTTT	CASLNRLGSNQPQHF
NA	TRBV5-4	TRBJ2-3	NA	TGTGCCAGCAGCTCCGTCCAAGGCGGAGGAGGGGATACGCAGTATTTT	CASSSVQGGGGDTQYF
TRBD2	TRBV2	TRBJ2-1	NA	TGTGCCAGCAGTGGAGGGACGGTAACTAGCGGGAGTGCGGATGAGCAGTTCTTC	CASSGGTVTSGSADEQFF
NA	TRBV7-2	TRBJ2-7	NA	TGTGCCAGCAGCTTAGTGTCCACGGACGAGCAGTACTTC	CASSLVSTDEQYF
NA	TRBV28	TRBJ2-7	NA	TGTGCCAGCAGGGGGGGGGCGGGCCTCTCCTACGAGCAGTACTTC	CASRGGAGLSYEQYF
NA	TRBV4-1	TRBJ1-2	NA	TGCGCCAGCAGCCAAGTTTTGGCAGGGGCTAACTATGGCTACACCTTC	CASSQVLAGANYGYTF
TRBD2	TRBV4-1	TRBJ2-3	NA	TGCGCCAGCAGCGCGGGGGACTTAGGCACAGATACGCAGTATTTT	CASSAGDLGTDTQYF
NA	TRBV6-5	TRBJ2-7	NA	TGTGCCAGCGCATCTACGCATCGTTCCTACGAGCAGTACTTC	CASASTHRSYEQYF